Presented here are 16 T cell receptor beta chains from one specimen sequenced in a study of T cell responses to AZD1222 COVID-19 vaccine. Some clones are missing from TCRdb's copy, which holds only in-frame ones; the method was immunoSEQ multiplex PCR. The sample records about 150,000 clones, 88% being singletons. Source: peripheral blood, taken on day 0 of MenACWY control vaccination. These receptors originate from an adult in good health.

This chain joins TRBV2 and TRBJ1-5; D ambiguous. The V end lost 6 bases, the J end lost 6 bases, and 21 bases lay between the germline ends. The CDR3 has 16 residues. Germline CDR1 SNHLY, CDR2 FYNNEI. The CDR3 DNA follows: TGTGCCAGCAGCCCCCCCCTAGGGAGGGCGGGTCAGCCCCAGCATTTT. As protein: CASSPPLGRAGQPQHF.

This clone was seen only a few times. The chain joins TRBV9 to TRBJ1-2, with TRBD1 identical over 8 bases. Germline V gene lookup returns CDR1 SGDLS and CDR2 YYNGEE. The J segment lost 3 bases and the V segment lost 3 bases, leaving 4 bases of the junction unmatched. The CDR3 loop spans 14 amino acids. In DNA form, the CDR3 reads TGTGCCAGCAGCGCCGGACAGGGCGACTATGGCTACACCTTC. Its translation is CASSAGQGDYGYTF.

The CDR3 nucleotides are TGTGCCAGCAGCTTAGGGGGACAATGGGTTCAGCCCCAGCATTTT. It specifies CASSLGGQWVQPQHF. The V and J genes are TRBV7-2 and TRBJ1-5, with a possible D match to TRBD1 (6 bases). V was shortened by 1 base and J by 6 bases, with 13 bases between the two germline ends. The CDR3 runs to 15 residues. Germline CDR1 SGHTA, CDR2 FQGNSA.

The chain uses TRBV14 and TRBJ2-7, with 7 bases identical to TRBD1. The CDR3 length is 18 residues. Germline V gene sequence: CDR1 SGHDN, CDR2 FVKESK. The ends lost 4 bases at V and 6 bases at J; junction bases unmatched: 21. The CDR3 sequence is CASSLNRGPRLLVGEQYF. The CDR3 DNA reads TGTGCCAGCAGCCTAAACAGGGGCCCTCGTTTGTTGGTGGGCGAGCAGTACTTC. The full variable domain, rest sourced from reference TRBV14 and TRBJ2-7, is EAGVTQFPSHSVIEKGQTVTLRCDPISGHDNLYWYRRVMGKEIKFLLHFVKESKQDESGMPNNRFLAERTGGTYSTLKVQPAELEDSGVYFCASSLNRGPRLLVGEQYFGPGTRLTVT.

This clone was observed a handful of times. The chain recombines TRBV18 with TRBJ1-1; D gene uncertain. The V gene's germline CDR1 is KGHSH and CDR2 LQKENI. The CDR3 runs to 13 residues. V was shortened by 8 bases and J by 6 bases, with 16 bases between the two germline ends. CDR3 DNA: TGTGCCAGCCGCGCTACGGGGTTACCTGAAGCTTTCTTT. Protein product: CASRATGLPEAFF.

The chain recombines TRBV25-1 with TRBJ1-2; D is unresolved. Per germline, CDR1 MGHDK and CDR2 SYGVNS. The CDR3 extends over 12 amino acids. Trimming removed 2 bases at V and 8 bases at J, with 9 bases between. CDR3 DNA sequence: TGTGCCAGCAGTGAAGGCAAGGGAGGCTACACCTTC. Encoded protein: CASSEGKGGYTF.

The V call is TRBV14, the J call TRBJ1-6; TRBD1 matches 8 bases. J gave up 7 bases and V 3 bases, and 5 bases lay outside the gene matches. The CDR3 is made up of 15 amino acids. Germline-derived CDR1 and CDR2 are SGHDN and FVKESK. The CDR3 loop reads CASSHRGLRNSPLHF. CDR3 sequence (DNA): TGTGCCAGCAGCCACAGGGGGCTGAGGAATTCACCCCTCCACTTT.

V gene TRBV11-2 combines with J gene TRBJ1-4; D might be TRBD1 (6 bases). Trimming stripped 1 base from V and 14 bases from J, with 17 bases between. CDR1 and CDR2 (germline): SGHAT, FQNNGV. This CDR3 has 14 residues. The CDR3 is CASSLAQGGEELFF. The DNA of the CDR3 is TGTGCCAGCAGCTTAGCACAGGGCGGGGAAGAGCTGTTTTTT.

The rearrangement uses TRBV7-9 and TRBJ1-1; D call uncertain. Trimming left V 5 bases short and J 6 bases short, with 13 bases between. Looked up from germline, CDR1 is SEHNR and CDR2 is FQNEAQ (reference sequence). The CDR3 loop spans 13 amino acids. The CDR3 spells CASSHYGQPEAFF. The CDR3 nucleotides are TGTGCCAGCAGCCATTACGGTCAGCCTGAAGCTTTCTTT.

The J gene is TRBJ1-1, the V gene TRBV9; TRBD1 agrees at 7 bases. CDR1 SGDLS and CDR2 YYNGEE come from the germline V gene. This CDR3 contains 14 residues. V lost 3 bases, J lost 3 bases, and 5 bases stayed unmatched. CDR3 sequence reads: CASSAQGQDTEAFF. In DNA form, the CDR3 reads TGTGCCAGCAGCGCACAGGGGCAGGACACTGAAGCTTTCTTT.

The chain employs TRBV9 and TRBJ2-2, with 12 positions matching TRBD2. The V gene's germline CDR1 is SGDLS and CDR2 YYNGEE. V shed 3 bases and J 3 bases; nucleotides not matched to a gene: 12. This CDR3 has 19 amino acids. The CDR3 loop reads CASSARGLAGPIDTGELFF. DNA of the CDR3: TGTGCCAGCAGCGCCCGAGGACTAGCGGGGCCCATCGACACCGGGGAGCTGTTTTTT.

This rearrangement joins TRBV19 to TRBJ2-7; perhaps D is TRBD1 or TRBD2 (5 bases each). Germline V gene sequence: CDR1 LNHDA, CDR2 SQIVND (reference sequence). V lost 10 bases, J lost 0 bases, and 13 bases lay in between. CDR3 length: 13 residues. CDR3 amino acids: CATAVGDSYEQYF. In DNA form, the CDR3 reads TGTGCCACCGCGGTGGGGGACTCCTACGAGCAGTACTTC. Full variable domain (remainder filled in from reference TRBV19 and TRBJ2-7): DGGITQSPKYLFRKEGQNVTLSCEQNLNHDAMYWYRQDPGQGLRLIYYSQIVNDFQKGDIAEGYSVSREKKESFPLTVTSAQKNPTAFYLCATAVGDSYEQYFGPGTRLTVT.

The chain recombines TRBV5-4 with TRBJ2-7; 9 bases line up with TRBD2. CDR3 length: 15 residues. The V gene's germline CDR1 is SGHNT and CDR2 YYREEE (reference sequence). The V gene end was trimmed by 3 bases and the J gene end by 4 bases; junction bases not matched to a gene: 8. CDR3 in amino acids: CASSSAGSGSYEQYF. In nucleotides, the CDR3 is TGTGCCAGCAGCTCTGCGGGTAGCGGGAGTTACGAGCAGTACTTC.

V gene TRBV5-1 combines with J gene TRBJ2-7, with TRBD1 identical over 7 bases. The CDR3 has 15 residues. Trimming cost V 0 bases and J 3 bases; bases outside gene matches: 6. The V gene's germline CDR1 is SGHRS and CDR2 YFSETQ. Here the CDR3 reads CASSLVTGPNYEQYF. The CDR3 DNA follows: TGCGCCAGCAGCTTGGTGACAGGGCCCAACTACGAGCAGTACTTC.

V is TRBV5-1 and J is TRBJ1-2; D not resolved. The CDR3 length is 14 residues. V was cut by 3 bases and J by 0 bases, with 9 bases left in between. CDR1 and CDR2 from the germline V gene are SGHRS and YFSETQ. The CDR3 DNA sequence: TGCGCCAGCAGCTACGGCAGTACTAACTATGGCTACACCTTC. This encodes CASSYGSTNYGYTF.

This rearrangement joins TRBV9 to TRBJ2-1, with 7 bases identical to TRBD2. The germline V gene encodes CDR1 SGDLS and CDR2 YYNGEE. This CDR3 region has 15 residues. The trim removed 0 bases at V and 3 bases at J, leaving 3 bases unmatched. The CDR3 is CASSVGTSDYNEQFF. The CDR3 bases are TGTGCCAGCAGCGTAGGCACTAGCGACTACAATGAGCAGTTCTTC. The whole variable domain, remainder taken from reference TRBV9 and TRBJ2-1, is DSGVTQTPKHLITATGQRVTLRCSPRSGDLSVYWYQQSLDQGLQFLIQYYNGEERAKGNILERFSAQQFPDLHSELNLSSLELGDSALYFCASSVGTSDYNEQFFGPGTRLTVL.